These T cell receptor beta chains were read from a single sample in a study of blood T cell repertoires in COVID-19. Here immunoSEQ multiplex PCR was the method, and the copy in TCRdb shows in-frame clones only, minus some. Among 200,000 or so clones listed, under 85% were seen once. The sample comprised peripheral blood. These receptors were obtained from a man aged 60 to 69 with active or convalescent COVID-19. CDR3s include the opening cysteine and the closing phenylalanine or tryptophan. Each record gives: clone size, J gene, D gene, V gene, CDR3 protein, CDR3 DNA. D genes are given only for firm matches. Rows give clone size only sometimes, using once, few, many, or a class for an expanded clone.

-,TRBJ2-2,-,TRBV6-2/TRBV6-3,CASSSLVRRDSITGELFF,TGTGCCAGCAGTTCCCTGGTGAGGCGGGACAGTATCACCGGGGAGCTGTTTTTT
few,TRBJ2-1,TRBD2,TRBV19,CASSRPTSGRGNEQFF,TGTGCCAGTAGTAGACCGACTAGCGGGAGGGGTAATGAGCAGTTCTTC
-,TRBJ1-3,TRBD1,TRBV19,CASRMIQGANSGNTIYF,TGTGCCAGTAGAATGATACAGGGGGCGAACTCTGGAAACACCATATATTTT
-,TRBJ1-5,TRBD1,TRBV7-9,CASSLGGGWQPQHF,TGTGCCAGCAGCTTAGGAGGGGGCTGGCAGCCCCAGCATTTT
-,TRBJ1-1,-,TRBV7-3,CASSLTGGRNTEAFF,TGTGCCAGCAGCTTAACGGGAGGAAGGAACACTGAAGCTTTCTTT
-,TRBJ2-7,TRBD1,TRBV28,CASGQGRSYEQYF,TGTGCCAGCGGACAGGGACGCTCCTACGAGCAGTACTTC
-,TRBJ1-5,-,TRBV19,CATSGLYSNQPQHF,TGTGCCACTAGTGGGCTTTATAGCAATCAGCCCCAGCATTTT
-,TRBJ2-7,TRBD1,TRBV7-2,CASTRNRAGGMYEQYF,TGTGCCAGCACAAGAAACAGGGCAGGGGGCATGTACGAGCAGTACTTC
few,TRBJ2-3,TRBD2,TRBV2,CASSGPSGLTDTQYF,TGTGCCAGCAGTGGACCTAGCGGCCTCACAGATACGCAGTATTTT
-,TRBJ1-1,TRBD1,TRBV28,CASRQQGASHAFF,TGTGCCAGCAGACAACAGGGGGCGTCTCATGCTTTCTTT
-,TRBJ2-7,-,TRBV6-2/TRBV6-3,CASSPGRGLSYEQYF,TGTGCCAGCAGTCCCGGGAGGGGGCTGTCCTACGAGCAGTACTTC
-,TRBJ1-5,-,TRBV4-3,CASSQGRQGNQPQHF,TGCGCCAGCAGCCAAGGACGGCAGGGCAATCAGCCCCAGCATTTT
-,TRBJ2-7,TRBD1,TRBV5-1,CASSHDRVTSYEQYF,TGCGCCAGCAGCCACGACAGGGTCACCTCCTACGAGCAGTACTTC
few,TRBJ1-3,-,TRBV7-9,CASSPYGQASGNTIYF,TGTGCCAGCAGCCCTTATGGGCAGGCCTCTGGAAACACCATATATTTT
-,TRBJ1-1,-,TRBV20-1,CSASEQGWTEAFF,TGCAGTGCTAGTGAACAGGGTTGGACTGAAGCTTTCTTT
-,TRBJ2-7,TRBD2,TRBV28,CASTVAGLYEQYF,TGTGCCAGCACTGTAGCGGGACTTTACGAGCAGTACTTC
-,TRBJ1-5,-,TRBV6-5,CASSPSQGNQPQHF,TGTGCCAGCAGTCCTTCACAGGGAAATCAGCCCCAGCATTTT
-,TRBJ1-1,-,TRBV19,CASSILGHEAFF,TGTGCCAGTAGTATACTGGGACATGAAGCTTTCTTT
-,TRBJ1-1,TRBD1,TRBV24-1,CATIITGAEEAFF,TGTGCCACCATAATAACAGGGGCCGAGGAAGCTTTCTTT
-,TRBJ1-1,-,TRBV20-1,CSASLAGANTEAFF,TGCAGTGCTAGTTTGGCAGGGGCGAACACTGAAGCTTTCTTT
once,TRBJ2-3,-,TRBV27,CASSLGSGWPSTDTQYF,TGTGCCAGCAGTTTGGGGAGCGGGTGGCCTAGCACAGATACGCAGTATTTT
-,TRBJ1-1,-,TRBV30,CAWSKYRGDLMNTEAFF,TGTGCCTGGAGTAAGTACCGCGGAGACTTAATGAACACTGAAGCTTTCTTT
-,TRBJ1-1,TRBD1,TRBV15,CATSGTGVEAFF,TGTGCCACCAGCGGGACAGGGGTGGAAGCTTTCTTT
-,TRBJ2-3,TRBD2,TRBV24-1,CATSDGRLAGGADTQYF,TGTGCCACCAGTGATGGTAGACTAGCGGGAGGTGCAGATACGCAGTATTTT
few,TRBJ1-5,-,TRBV19,CASSIDQGTPGSQPQHF,TGTGCCAGTAGTATAGATCAAGGGACTCCTGGGTCGCAGCCCCAGCATTTT
-,TRBJ1-5,TRBD1,TRBV28,CASTFRDRTGQPQHF,TGTGCCAGCACCTTCCGAGACAGGACAGGGCAGCCCCAGCATTTT
-,TRBJ2-4,-,TRBV7-2,CASSLGGGRGLAKNIQYF,TGTGCCAGCAGCTTAGGCGGGGGCAGGGGGCTGGCCAAAAACATTCAGTACTTC
-,TRBJ2-6,TRBD2,TRBV5-1,CASSLGGLAGTGANVLTF,TGCGCCAGCAGCTTGGGTGGATTAGCGGGAACTGGGGCCAACGTCCTGACTTTC
-,TRBJ2-5,TRBD1,TRBV6-1,CASSQGQAGGTQYF,TGTGCCAGCAGTCAGGGACAGGCAGGGGGGACCCAGTACTTC
-,TRBJ2-5,-,TRBV4-1,CASSQGLAQETQYF,TGCGCCAGCAGCCAAGGGCTAGCCCAAGAGACCCAGTACTTC
-,TRBJ2-1,-,TRBV30,CAWASGTSYNEQFF,TGTGCCTGGGCGTCCGGGACATCCTACAATGAGCAGTTCTTC
-,TRBJ2-7,-,TRBV6-2/TRBV6-3,CASSPPRGAGFPSYEQYF,TGTGCCAGCAGTCCCCCCCGGGGCGCGGGATTTCCCTCCTACGAGCAGTACTTC
many,TRBJ1-2,-,TRBV9,CASSVLKDTNYGYTF,TGTGCCAGCAGCGTTTTAAAGGACACTAACTATGGCTACACCTTC
many,TRBJ1-1,TRBD1,TRBV7-2,CASSSGWGTETFF,TGTGCCAGCAGCTCCGGATGGGGGACAGAGACTTTCTTT
-,TRBJ1-1,-,TRBV2,CASSLLMNTEAFF,TGTGCCAGCAGCCTCCTAATGAACACTGAAGCTTTCTTT
-,TRBJ2-5,TRBD1,TRBV11-2,CASREQGARETQYF,TGTGCCAGCAGGGAACAGGGGGCGAGAGAGACCCAGTACTTC
once,TRBJ2-2,TRBD2,TRBV30,CAWSGAGVTLGGELFF,TGTGCCTGGAGTGGAGCGGGAGTAACGTTGGGCGGGGAGCTGTTTTTT
-,TRBJ1-1,-,TRBV7-3,CASRGDTEAFF,TGTGCCAGCAGGGGCGACACTGAAGCTTTCTTT
-,TRBJ1-1,TRBD1,TRBV6-2/TRBV6-3,CASIPRQGVNTEAFF,TGTGCCAGCATCCCCCGACAGGGAGTGAACACTGAAGCTTTCTTT
-,TRBJ2-7,TRBD2,TRBV2,CASIPSGSSYEQYF,TGTGCCAGCATCCCAAGCGGGAGCTCCTACGAGCAGTACTTC
-,TRBJ2-3,-,TRBV12-3/TRBV12-4,CASPPDSPDTQYF,TGTGCCAGCCCTCCGGACAGCCCTGATACGCAGTATTTT